One and the same sample provided the 4 T cell receptor beta chains below, sequenced in a study of PD-L1 blockade in urothelial cancer. Using immunoSEQ multiplex PCR, the repertoire was profiled, and TCRdb retains in-frame clones only, with some absent. Counted here are 70,000 to 90,000 clones, about 84% occurring once; the ten biggest clones make up around an eighth. Documented time point: pretreatment peripheral blood. The specimen was PBMCs, collected around atezolizumab (anti-PD-L1) treatment. The receptors here all came from a man in his 60s with urothelial cancer.

The chain employs TRBV29-1 and TRBJ2-5; TRBD1 might be the D (8 bases). V lost 7 bases to trimming and J lost 2 bases, with 14 bases between them. Germline-derived CDR1 and CDR2 are SQVTM and ANQGSEA. This CDR3 is built from 13 residues. This chain's CDR3 is CSGGGQVQETQYF. Written as DNA, the CDR3 is TGCAGCGGGGGGGGACAGGTTCAAGAGACCCAGTACTTC.

This clone occurred a few times. V and J are TRBV7-9 and TRBJ2-5; TRBD2 matches 11 bases. The trim removed 3 bases at V and 5 bases at J, leaving 5 bases unmatched. This CDR3 contains 15 residues. Germline-derived CDR1 and CDR2 are SEHNR and FQNEAQ (reference sequence). The CDR3 DNA reads TGTGCCAGCAGCTTCGAACTAGCGGGGGTGGAGACCCAGTACTTC. Translated: CASSFELAGVETQYF.

The CDR3 loop is CASSSPSRVDIQYF. CDR3 sequence (DNA): TGTGCCAGCAGTTCGCCCTCGCGCGTCGACATTCAGTACTTC. J is TRBJ2-4 and V is TRBV28; D remains unclear. The CDR3 spans 14 residues. V shed 4 bases and J shed 8 bases, with 15 bases lying between them. Germline V lookup: CDR1 MDHEN, CDR2 SYDVKM.

This clone has a single count. The chain joins TRBV7-9 to TRBJ1-3, with a weak D call TRBD1 (5 bases). There are 14 residues in the CDR3. In germline, CDR1 is SEHNR, CDR2 FQNEAQ (reference sequence). Trimming stripped 5 bases from V and 1 base from J, with 9 bases between. This chain's CDR3 is CASSADISGNTIYF. The DNA for the CDR3 is TGTGCCAGCAGCGCGGACATATCTGGAAACACCATATATTTT.